A single sample is the source of the 12 T cell receptor beta chains below, sequenced in a study of blood T cells in healthy people across ages. A second PCR of 7 to 11 cycles used a sample-barcoded 5' primer and a J-beta primer mix. TCRdb processed the 5' RACE reads anew with MiXCR; each CDR3 protein has one entry. The repertoire holds about 830,000 distinct CDR3 sequences, with over 45% as singletons. Sample: blood. Receptors originate from a man aged 25-40 years in good health.

The chain uses TRBV25-1 and TRBJ2-3; tentatively, D is TRBD1 (5 bases). The CDR3 is 16 amino acids. The V and J ends lost 3 bases and 6 bases respectively, with 19 bases between them. Germline V gene data show CDR1 as MGHDK and CDR2 as SYGVNS. CDR3 bases: TGTGCCAGCAGTGACTGGTTGGGGCCCTCACCTGATACGCAGTATTTT. Its protein product is CASSDWLGPSPDTQYF.

The chain recombines TRBV10-3 with TRBJ2-5, with 7 nucleotides matching TRBD2. CDR3 length: 17 residues. Germline V gene data show CDR1 as ENHRY and CDR2 as SYGVKD. V lost 5 bases to trimming and J lost 5 bases; unmatched junction nucleotides: 17. The DNA for the CDR3 is TGTGCCATCAGTAAACAAGCGGTCAGACTAGCTGGGGAGACCCAGTACTTC. It encodes CAISKQAVRLAGETQYF.

The rearrangement uses TRBV29-1 and TRBJ1-5; D not resolved. The CDR3 spans 12 residues. The V gene lost 4 bases and the J gene lost 7 bases, with 11 bases spanning the gap. Germline loops: CDR1 SQVTM, CDR2 ANQGSEA. CDR3 sequence: CSVVKLGQPQHF. The CDR3 DNA reads TGCAGCGTTGTTAAGTTAGGGCAGCCCCAGCATTTT.

CDR3 loop: CASSYVEGGNQPQHF. CDR3 in DNA: TGTGCCAGCAGTTACGTAGAGGGAGGTAATCAGCCCCAGCATTTT. This chain uses TRBV6-6 with TRBJ1-5; D unclear. The V gene lost 2 bases and the J gene lost 4 bases, with 12 bases spanning the gap. The CDR3 spans 15 residues. CDR1 and CDR2 from the germline V gene are MNHNY and SVGAGI (reference sequence).

The J gene is TRBJ1-2, the V gene TRBV12-3 or TRBV12-4; weak D call: TRBD1 (6 bases). This CDR3 comprises 12 residues. Trimming shortened V by 8 bases and J by 6 bases, and 13 bases separated the two germline ends. CDR3 region: CASYLQGNGYTF. CDR3 bases: TGTGCCAGCTACTTGCAGGGGAATGGCTACACCTTC.

The chain joins TRBV9 to TRBJ2-5; 8 bases map to TRBD1. CDR3 length equals 15 residues. Germline CDR1 and CDR2: SGDLS and YYNGEE. J lost 3 bases, V lost 4 bases, and 8 bases had no gene match. Here the CDR3 DNA reads TGTGCCAGCAGCACCACAGGGGGGAGAGAAGAGACCCAGTACTTC. Translated: CASSTTGGREETQYF. The variable domain in full, with the rest retrieved from reference TRBV9 and TRBJ2-5, is DSGVTQTPKHLITATGQRVTLRCSPRSGDLSVYWYQQSLDQGLQFLIQYYNGEERAKGNILERFSAQQFPDLHSELNLSSLELGDSALYFCASSTTGGREETQYFGPGTRLLVL.

This clonotype was observed a handful of times. The chain joins TRBV7-2 to TRBJ2-1; D may be TRBD1 or TRBD2 (5 bases each). CDR1 SGHTA and CDR2 FQGNSA come from the germline V gene. Trimming removed 5 bases from V and 4 bases from J, with 15 bases in between. The CDR3 loop spans 15 amino acids. CDR3 nucleotides: TGTGCCAGCAGCCTCACTTACAGGACTTACAATGAGCAGTTCTTC. Its protein is CASSLTYRTYNEQFF.

The chain links TRBV7-2 to TRBJ2-4; D uncertain. Judging by the DNA end, TRBJ2-7 fits better; the J call may be wrong. This CDR3 is 13 amino acids long. The germline gives CDR1 SGHTA, CDR2 FQGNSA. The CDR3 DNA reads as TGTGCCAGCAGCGCCCCGACAACCTACGAGCAGTACTTC. It translates to CASSAPTTYEQYF.

With respect to this clonotype: Its ends do not fully match the called genes, so a read error is possible. The DNA for the CDR3 is TGTGCCGGCAGCTTAGCCGACAATGAGCAGTTCTTC. Encoded protein: CAGSLADNEQFF. V usage is TRBV7-2 and J usage is TRBJ2-1; D not certain. The CDR3 consists of 12 residues. The germline V gene has CDR1 SGHTA and CDR2 FQGNSA.

This clonotype has just a few counts. CDR3 coding DNA: TGTGCCAGCAGCAAAGCTACTTTAAACTCCTACGAGCAGTACTTC. Its protein product is CASSKATLNSYEQYF. The V gene is TRBV21-1, the J gene TRBJ2-7. TRBV21-1 is listed as a pseudogene. This CDR3 has 15 residues.

V and J are TRBV7-3 and TRBJ2-1, with D perhaps matching TRBD2 (6 bases). Trimming shortened V by 2 bases and J by 9 bases, and 17 bases separated the two germline ends. Germline-derived CDR1 and CDR2 are SGHTA and FQGTGA. The CDR3 totals 15 residues. CDR3 amino acids: CASSLSSLLGGEQFF. CDR3 sequence (DNA): TGTGCCAGCAGCTTATCTTCCCTGTTGGGGGGTGAGCAGTTCTTC. Variable domain in full (rest from reference TRBV7-3 and TRBJ2-1): GAGVSQTPSNKVTEKGKYVELRCDPISGHTALYWYRQSLGQGPEFLIYFQGTGAADDSGLPNDRFFAVRPEGSVSTLKIQRTERGDSAVYLCASSLSSLLGGEQFFGPGTRLTVL.

The gene calls are TRBV27 and TRBJ2-7, with D perhaps being TRBD1 or TRBD2 (5 bases each). Trimming cost V 0 bases and J 5 bases, with 17 bases left between them. Germline loops: CDR1 MNHEY, CDR2 SMNVEV (reference sequence). The CDR3 runs to 16 residues. The CDR3 nucleotides read TGTGCCAGCAGTTTATCGATAGGGGAGACTTGGAACGAGCAGTACTTC. Translated, it gives CASSLSIGETWNEQYF.